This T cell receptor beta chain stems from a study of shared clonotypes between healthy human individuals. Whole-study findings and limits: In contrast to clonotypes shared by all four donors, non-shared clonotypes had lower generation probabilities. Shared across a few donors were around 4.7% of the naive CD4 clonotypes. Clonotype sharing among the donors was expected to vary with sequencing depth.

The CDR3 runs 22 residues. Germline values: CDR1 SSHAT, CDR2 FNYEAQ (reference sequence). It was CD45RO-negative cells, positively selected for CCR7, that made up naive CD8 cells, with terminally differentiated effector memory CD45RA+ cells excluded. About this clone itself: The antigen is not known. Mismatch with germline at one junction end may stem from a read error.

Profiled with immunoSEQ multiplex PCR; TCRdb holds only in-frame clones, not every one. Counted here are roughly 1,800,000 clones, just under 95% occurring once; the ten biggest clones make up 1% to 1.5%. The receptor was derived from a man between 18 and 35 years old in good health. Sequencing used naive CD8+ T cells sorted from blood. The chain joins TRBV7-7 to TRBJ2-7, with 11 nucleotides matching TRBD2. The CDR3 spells CASSLRLAGGHINSIFLLEQYF. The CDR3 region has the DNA TGTGCTAGCAGCTTAAGGCTAGCGGGAGGCCATATTAACTCCATTTTCCTTCTTGAGCAGTACTTC. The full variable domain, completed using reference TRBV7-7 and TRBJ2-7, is GAGVSQSPRYKVTKRGQDVTLRCDPISSHATLYWYQQALGQGPEFLTYFNYEAQPDKSGLPSDRFSAERPEGSISTLTIQRTEQRDSAMYRCASSLRLAGGHINSIFLLEQYFGPGTRLTVT.